The rows below give T cell receptor beta chains drawn from one sample of a study of cytomegalovirus exposure and HLA in healthy donors. Assay used: immunoSEQ multiplex PCR; TCRdb lists only in-frame clones, some missing. The table lists 99,000 or so clones, under 85% of them singletons. Sequencing input: PBMCs. These TCRs come from a man aged 35 to 55 in good health and CMV-seronegative. Each CDR3 is given with its conserved first and last residue. A D gene is named only where the DNA matches it firmly. The size entry is marked missing in some rows and otherwise reads once, few, many or a size class.

clone_size d_call j_call v_call cdr3_aa cdr3_nt
. TRBD1 TRBJ1-5 TRBV5-8 CASTPPRQGFNQPQHF TGTGCCAGCACCCCCCCTCGACAGGGGTTCAATCAGCCCCAGCATTTT
. TRBD1 TRBJ1-5 TRBV4-1 CASSQHTGEQPQHF TGCGCCAGCAGCCAGCACACAGGGGAACAGCCCCAGCATTTT
few . TRBJ1-6 TRBV21-1 CASSAGSKYVNSPLHF TGTGCCAGCAGCGCAGGGTCAAAGTACGTAAATTCACCCCTCCACTTT
. TRBD1 TRBJ2-7 TRBV19 CASSRSGTDYEQYF TGTGCCAGTAGTAGGTCGGGGACAGATTACGAGCAGTACTTC
. TRBD1 TRBJ1-2 TRBV14 CASSPGTVYGYTF TGTGCCAGCAGCCCCGGGACAGTCTATGGCTACACCTTC
. TRBD2 TRBJ2-7 TRBV30 CAWSTSGRISYEQYF TGTGCCTGGAGTACTAGCGGGCGCATCTCCTACGAGCAGTACTTC
many . TRBJ2-7 TRBV7-9 CASSYRLLGVGGSSYEQYF TGTGCCAGCAGCTACAGACTGCTCGGTGTGGGGGGTAGCTCCTACGAGCAGTACTTC
. TRBD1 TRBJ1-4 TRBV18 CASSPQRDRGSATNEKLFF TGTGCCAGCTCACCACAGAGGGACAGGGGTTCGGCAACTAATGAAAAACTGTTTTTT
. TRBD2 TRBJ2-7 TRBV6-5 CASSSGTSSLEQYF TGTGCCAGCAGTTCCGGGACTAGCTCCCTCGAGCAGTACTTC
few . TRBJ1-4 TRBV5-1 CASSPTEQGAGKLFF TGCGCCAGCAGCCCGACAGAGCAAGGTGCAGGAAAACTGTTTTTT
once TRBD2 TRBJ2-1 TRBV19 CASRSGSGRLSYNEQFF TGTGCCAGTAGGTCTGGTAGCGGGAGGCTTTCCTACAATGAGCAGTTCTTC
. TRBD2 TRBJ2-7 TRBV19 CASSMGTSNEQYF TGTGCCAGTAGTATGGGGACTAGCAACGAGCAGTACTTC
. . TRBJ2-7 TRBV6-1 CASSDGGVTIYEQYF TGTGCCAGCAGTGACGGGGGTGTTACCATTTACGAGCAGTACTTC
. TRBD2 TRBJ2-1 TRBV14 CASSRRLAGDDNEQFF TGTGCCAGCAGCCGTCGACTAGCGGGAGATGACAATGAGCAGTTCTTC
. TRBD2 TRBJ2-5 TRBV27 CASSWGFLAGGKETQYF TGTGCCAGCAGTTGGGGTTTTCTAGCGGGGGGGAAAGAGACCCAGTACTTC
once . TRBJ1-1 TRBV6-4 CASSDVLGGTEAFF TGTGCCAGCAGTGACGTATTGGGAGGCACTGAAGCTTTCTTT